This T cell receptor (beta chain) originates from a study of CD8 T cells in ankylosing spondylitis. TCRdb processed the 5' RACE reads anew with MiXCR; each CDR3 protein has one entry. The top ten clones hold over 1% of a sample with roughly 440,000 distinct CDR3 sequences, approximately 17% of them seen once. Study-wide points: A motif in TCR beta, a set of roughly eight highly homologous variants, appeared characteristic of ankylosing spondylitis blood.

This CDR3 has 15 residues. Between the trimmed V and J ends, which lost 2 bases and 1 base, there was a span of 9 bases. Germline CDR1 SGHDN, CDR2 FVKESK. Worth noting for this clonotype: The antigen remains undetermined.

The TCR sequence derives from a male donor with ankylosing spondylitis. Sequencing was performed on blood, either unsorted or a sorted T cell fraction (not recorded which). The V and J genes are TRBV14 and TRBJ1-3; D ambiguous. CDR3 nucleotides: TGTGCCAGCAGCCAATTTGACTTTTCTGGAAACACCATATATTTT. It codes for CASSQFDFSGNTIYF.